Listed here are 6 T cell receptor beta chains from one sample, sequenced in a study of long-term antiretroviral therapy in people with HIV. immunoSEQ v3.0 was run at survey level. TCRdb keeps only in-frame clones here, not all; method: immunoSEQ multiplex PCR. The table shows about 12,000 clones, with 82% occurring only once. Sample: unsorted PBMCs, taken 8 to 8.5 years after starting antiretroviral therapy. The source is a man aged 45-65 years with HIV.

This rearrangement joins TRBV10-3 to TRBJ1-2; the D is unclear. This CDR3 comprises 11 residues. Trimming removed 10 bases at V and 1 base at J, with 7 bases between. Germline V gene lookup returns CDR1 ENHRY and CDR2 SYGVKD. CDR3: CATEGNYGYTF. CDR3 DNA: TGTGCCACAGAGGGTAACTATGGCTACACCTTC.

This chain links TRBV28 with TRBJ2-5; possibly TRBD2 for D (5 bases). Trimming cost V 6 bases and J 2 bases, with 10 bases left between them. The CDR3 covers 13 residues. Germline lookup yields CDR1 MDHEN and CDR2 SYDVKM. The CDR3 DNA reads TGTGCCAGCAGCCCCGGGGTACAAGAGACCCAGTACTTC. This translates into CASSPGVQETQYF.

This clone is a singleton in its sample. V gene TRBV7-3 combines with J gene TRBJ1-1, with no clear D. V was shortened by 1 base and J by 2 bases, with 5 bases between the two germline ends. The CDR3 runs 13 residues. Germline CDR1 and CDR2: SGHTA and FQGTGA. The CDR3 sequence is CASSLNGNTEAFF. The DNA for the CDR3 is TGTGCCAGCAGCTTAAACGGTAACACTGAAGCTTTCTTT.

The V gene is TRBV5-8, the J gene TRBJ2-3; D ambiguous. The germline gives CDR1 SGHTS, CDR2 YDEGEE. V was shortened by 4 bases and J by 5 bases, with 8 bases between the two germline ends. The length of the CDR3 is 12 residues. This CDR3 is CASSLSGDTQYF. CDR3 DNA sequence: TGTGCCAGCAGCCTGTCTGGAGATACGCAGTATTTT.

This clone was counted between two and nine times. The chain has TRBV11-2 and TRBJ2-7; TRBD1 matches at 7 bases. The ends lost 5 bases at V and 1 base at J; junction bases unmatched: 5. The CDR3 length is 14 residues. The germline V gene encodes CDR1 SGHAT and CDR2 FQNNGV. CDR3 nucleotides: TGTGCCAGCAGCACGCTACAGGGGTCCTACGAGCAGTACTTC. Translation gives CASSTLQGSYEQYF. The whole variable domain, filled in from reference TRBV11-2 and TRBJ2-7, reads EAGVAQSPRYKIIEKRQSVAFWCNPISGHATLYWYQQILGQGPKLLIQFQNNGVVDDSQLPKDRFSAERLKGVDSTLKIQPAKLEDSAVYLCASSTLQGSYEQYFGPGTRLTVT.

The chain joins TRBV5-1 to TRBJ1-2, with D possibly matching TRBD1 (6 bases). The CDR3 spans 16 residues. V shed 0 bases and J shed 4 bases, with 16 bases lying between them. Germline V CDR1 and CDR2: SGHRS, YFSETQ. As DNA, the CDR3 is TGCGCCAGCAGCTTGGAAGGGACATCAAAATTCTATGGCTACACCTTC. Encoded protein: CASSLEGTSKFYGYTF.